This note documents a single T cell receptor beta chain sequence. The specificity of this receptor is unknown. No base-level quality is on record; no much larger clone is a single base apart. Another Seattle source contributed samples from volunteer blood donors who had recovered from COVID-19. Each collaborating institution followed its own protocols to collect whole blood in K2EDTA tubes. For TCRbeta analysis, collaborators shipped samples in one of three forms: frozen whole blood, isolated PBMCs, or DNA extracted from either of those sample types. The immunoSEQ Assay, a bias-controlled multiplex PCR, was used to amplify TCRbeta CDR3 regions from genomic DNA. The original methods were these. Within the assay, amplification of reference gene primers was used to estimate how many nucleated cells each sample contained. To quantify the absolute abundance of each unique TCRbeta CDR3 rearrangement, sequence reads were collapsed and filtered. For each sample, productive Simpson clonality was calculated as the square root of Simpson's diversity index across productive rearrangements. TCRdb stores this immuneACCESS table with in-frame sequences only. Part of the clones is absent; in the studies checked, under half of the shortfall reflects unresolved V genes, and no reason is known for the rest. For V, J and clone size, that table is used; D and trimming come from the DNA. Across this sample there are hundreds of thousands of clones, with over 80% seen only once. Roughly 1.6% of the sample rests with the top ten.

These data originate in a study of blood T cell repertoires in COVID-19 (dated by TCRdb to the early 2020s). For context, the study as a whole: Samples from collaborators originated in the United States, Italy and Spain and spanned both the acute and convalescent phases of COVID-19. The material from the prospective study consisted of cDNA or gDNA derived from T cells, B-cell-depleted T cells, or PBMCs. The dataset comprised deeply sampled blood TCRbeta repertoires from subjects exposed to, actively infected with, or recovered from COVID-19. A freely available public database, intended as a resource for researchers studying the immune response to SARS-CoV-2, is where the repertoires were released. The samples were drawn from two sources: the first 160 participants of the ongoing ImmuneRACE study, and approximately 1,300 subjects contributed by 6 global collaborators. Nearly every sample came with metadata listing a de-identified subject ID, COVID-19 status, age in years and sex. HLA class I and class II types, where available, came from metadata supplied by the sample provider rather than from assay-based typing.

General findings and caveats noted by the study authors: The quantity of clinical and demographic metadata differed by source and by participant and was supplied without curation.

CDR1 MGHRA and CDR2 YSYEKL were looked up in the germline V gene. Clipping removes 4 bases from V and 4 bases from J, with 4 as the unmatched junction base count. From cysteine to phenylalanine, the CDR3 is 15 amino acids long. Of all the DNA, just the CDR3 is kept, 45 bases in frame from base 1. The sample taken for sequencing was peripheral blood. The TCR sequence derives from a woman aged 40 to 50 who had recovered from COVID-19. This chain is built from TRBV4-1 and TRBJ1-6, with 7 middle bases fitting TRBD1. Here the CDR3 is given as CASSPGGQYNSPLHF. The bases are TGCGCCAGCAGCCCCGGGGGACAGTATAATTCACCCCTCCACTTT.